Below are 3 T cell receptor beta chains sequenced from a single sample in a study of control samples from healthy donors and cancer patients. The repertoire was sequenced with immunoSEQ multiplex PCR; TCRdb's copy has only in-frame clones and lacks some. The sample includes approximately 220,000 clones, 85% to 95% of them seen just once. Material: blood. The receptors were gathered from a man between 50 and 59 years old in good health.

This chain links TRBV3-1 (or the pseudogene TRBV3-2) with TRBJ1-6; D might be TRBD1 (5 bases). This CDR3 has 15 amino acids. The V end was cut by 0 bases, the J end by 9 bases, with 12 bases between. Germline loops: CDR1 LGHDT, CDR2 YNNKEL (reference sequence). CDR3 region: CASSQEALTGSPLHF. CDR3 bases: TGTGCCAGCAGCCAAGAGGCCCTTACAGGTTCACCCCTCCACTTT.

A remark on this clone: The same CDR3 arises from other DNA sequences in this sample as well. This sequence joins TRBV4-2 and TRBJ1-2; no clear D. The CDR3 runs to 12 residues. Germline lookup yields CDR1 LGHNA and CDR2 YNFKEQ. V was shortened by 3 bases and J by 2 bases, with 4 bases between the two germline ends. The CDR3 DNA reads as TGTGCCAGCAGCCAGGGAAACTATGGCTACACCTTC. The encoded protein is CASSQGNYGYTF.

The rearrangement joins TRBV5-1 to TRBJ2-1, with 9 nucleotides matching TRBD2. The CDR3 totals 15 residues. The V gene's germline CDR1 is SGHRS and CDR2 YFSETQ. Trimming took 0 bases from V and 9 from J; bases not matched to a gene: 7. The CDR3 DNA sequence: TGCGCCAGCAGCTTGGCCGGGACTAGCTCGGGTGAGCAGTTCTTC. This sequence encodes CASSLAGTSSGEQFF. Using reference TRBV5-1 and TRBJ2-1 for the parts outside the CDR3, the full variable domain is KAGVTQTPRYLIKTRGQQVTLSCSPISGHRSVSWYQQTPGQGLQFLFEYFSETQRNKGNFPGRFSGRQFSNSRSEMNVSTLELGDSALYLCASSLAGTSSGEQFFGPGTRLTVL.